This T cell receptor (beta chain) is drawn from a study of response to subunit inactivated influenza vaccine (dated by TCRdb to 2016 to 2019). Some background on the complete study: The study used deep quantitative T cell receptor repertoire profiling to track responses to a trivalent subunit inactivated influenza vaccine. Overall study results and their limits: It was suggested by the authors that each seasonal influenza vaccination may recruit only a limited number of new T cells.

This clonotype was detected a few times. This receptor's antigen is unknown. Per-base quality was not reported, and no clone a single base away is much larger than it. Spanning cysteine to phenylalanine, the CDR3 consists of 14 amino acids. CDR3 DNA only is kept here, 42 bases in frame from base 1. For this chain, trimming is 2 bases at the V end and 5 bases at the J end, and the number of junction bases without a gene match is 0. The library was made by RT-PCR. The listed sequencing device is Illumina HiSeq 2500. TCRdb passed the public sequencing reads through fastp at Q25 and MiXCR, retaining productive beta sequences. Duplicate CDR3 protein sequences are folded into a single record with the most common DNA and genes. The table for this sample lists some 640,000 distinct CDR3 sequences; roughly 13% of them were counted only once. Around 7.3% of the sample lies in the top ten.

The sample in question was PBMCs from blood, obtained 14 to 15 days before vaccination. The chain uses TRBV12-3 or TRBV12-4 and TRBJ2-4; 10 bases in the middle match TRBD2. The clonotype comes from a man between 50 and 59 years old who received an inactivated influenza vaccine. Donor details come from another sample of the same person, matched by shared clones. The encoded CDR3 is CASSLLAGENIQYF. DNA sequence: TGTGCCAGCAGTTTACTAGCGGGGGAAAACATTCAGTACTTC.